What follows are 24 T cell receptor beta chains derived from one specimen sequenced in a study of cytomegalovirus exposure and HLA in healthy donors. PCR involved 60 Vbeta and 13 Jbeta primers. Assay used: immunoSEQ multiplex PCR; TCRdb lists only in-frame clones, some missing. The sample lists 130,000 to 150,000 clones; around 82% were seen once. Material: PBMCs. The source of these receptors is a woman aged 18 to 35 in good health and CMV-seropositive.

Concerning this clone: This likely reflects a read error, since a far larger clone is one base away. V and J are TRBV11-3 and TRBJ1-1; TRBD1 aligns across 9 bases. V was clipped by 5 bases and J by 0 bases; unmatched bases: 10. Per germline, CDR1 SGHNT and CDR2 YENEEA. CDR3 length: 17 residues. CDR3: CASSQKLDRGLNTEAFF. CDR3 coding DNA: TGTGCCAGCAGCCAAAAGCTGGACAGGGGCTTGAACACTGAAGCTTTCTTT. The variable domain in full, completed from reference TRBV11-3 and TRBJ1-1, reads EAGVVQSPRYKIIEKKQPVAFWCNPISGHNTLYWYLQNLGQGPELLIRYENEEAVDDSQLPKDRFSAERLKGVDSTLKIQPAELGDSAVYLCASSQKLDRGLNTEAFFGQGTRLTVV.

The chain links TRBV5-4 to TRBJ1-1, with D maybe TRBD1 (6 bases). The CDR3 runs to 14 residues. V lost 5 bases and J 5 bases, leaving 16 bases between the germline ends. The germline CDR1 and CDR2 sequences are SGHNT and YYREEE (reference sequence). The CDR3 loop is CASRHSGGRTEAFF. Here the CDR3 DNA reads TGTGCCAGCAGACATAGCGGGGGGCGGACTGAAGCTTTCTTT. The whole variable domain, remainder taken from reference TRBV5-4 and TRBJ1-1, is ETGVTQSPTHLIKTRGQQVTLRCSSQSGHNTVSWYQQALGQGPQFIFQYYREEENGRGNFPPRFSGLQFPNYSSELNVNALELDDSALYLCASRHSGGRTEAFFGQGTRLTVV.

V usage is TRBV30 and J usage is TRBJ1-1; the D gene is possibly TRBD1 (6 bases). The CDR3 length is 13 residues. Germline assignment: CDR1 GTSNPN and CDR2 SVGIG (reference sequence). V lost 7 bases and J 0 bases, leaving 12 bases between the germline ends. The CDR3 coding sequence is TGTGCCTTAGACAGGTCTATGAACACTGAAGCTTTCTTT. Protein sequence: CALDRSMNTEAFF.

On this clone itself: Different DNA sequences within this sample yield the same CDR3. The CDR3 bases are TGTGCCAGTAGTATAAGGGGGAACACTGAAGCTTTCTTT. It yields the protein CASSIRGNTEAFF. The chain carries TRBV19 and TRBJ1-1, with D tentatively TRBD1 (5 bases). V was clipped by 2 bases and J by 1 base, with 5 bases between them. The CDR3 runs to 13 residues. The germline V gene encodes CDR1 LNHDA and CDR2 SQIVND (reference sequence).

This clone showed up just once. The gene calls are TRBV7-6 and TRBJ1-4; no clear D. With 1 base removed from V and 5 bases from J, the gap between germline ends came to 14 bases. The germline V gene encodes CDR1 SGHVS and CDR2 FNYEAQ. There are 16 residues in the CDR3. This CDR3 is CASSLEGGRSNEKLFF. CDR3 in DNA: TGTGCCAGCAGCTTAGAAGGAGGGCGTTCGAATGAAAAACTGTTTTTT.

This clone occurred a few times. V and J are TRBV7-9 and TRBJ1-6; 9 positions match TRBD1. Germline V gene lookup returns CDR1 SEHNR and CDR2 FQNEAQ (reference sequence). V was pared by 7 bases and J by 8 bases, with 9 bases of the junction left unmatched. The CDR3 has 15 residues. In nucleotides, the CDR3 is TGTGCCAGCAATAAGGGGACAGGGTGGGATTCACCCCTCCACTTT. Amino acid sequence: CASNKGTGWDSPLHF.

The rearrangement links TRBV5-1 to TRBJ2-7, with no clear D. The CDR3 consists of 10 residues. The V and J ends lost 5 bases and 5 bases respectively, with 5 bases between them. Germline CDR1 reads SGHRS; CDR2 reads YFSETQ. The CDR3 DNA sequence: TGCGCCAGCAGGAACAACGAGCAGTACTTC. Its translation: CASRNNEQYF.

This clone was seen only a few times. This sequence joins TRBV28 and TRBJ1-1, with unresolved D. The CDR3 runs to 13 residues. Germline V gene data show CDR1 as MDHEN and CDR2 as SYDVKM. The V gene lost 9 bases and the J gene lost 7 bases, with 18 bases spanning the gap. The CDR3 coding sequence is TGTGCCAGTCGAAACGCGGGGTTGGTTGAAGCTTTCTTT. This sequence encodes CASRNAGLVEAFF.

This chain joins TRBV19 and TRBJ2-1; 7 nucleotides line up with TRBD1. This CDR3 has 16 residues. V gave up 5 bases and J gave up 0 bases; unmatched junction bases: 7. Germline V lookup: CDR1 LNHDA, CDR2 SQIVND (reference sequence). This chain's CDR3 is CASSARRDSSYNEQFF. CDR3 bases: TGTGCCAGTAGTGCCCGACGGGACAGCTCCTACAATGAGCAGTTCTTC.

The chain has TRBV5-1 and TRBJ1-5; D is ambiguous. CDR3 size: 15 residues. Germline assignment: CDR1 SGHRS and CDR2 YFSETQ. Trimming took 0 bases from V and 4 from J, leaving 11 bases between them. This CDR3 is CASSLGGVLNQPQHF. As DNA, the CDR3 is TGCGCCAGCAGCTTGGGGGGAGTGTTGAATCAGCCCCAGCATTTT.

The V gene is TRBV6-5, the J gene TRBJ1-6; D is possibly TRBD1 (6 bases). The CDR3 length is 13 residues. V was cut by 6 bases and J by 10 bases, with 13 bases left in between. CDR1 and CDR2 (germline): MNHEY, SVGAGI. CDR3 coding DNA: TGTGCCAGCAGGGGACAACCCGACTCACCCCTCCACTTT. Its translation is CASRGQPDSPLHF.

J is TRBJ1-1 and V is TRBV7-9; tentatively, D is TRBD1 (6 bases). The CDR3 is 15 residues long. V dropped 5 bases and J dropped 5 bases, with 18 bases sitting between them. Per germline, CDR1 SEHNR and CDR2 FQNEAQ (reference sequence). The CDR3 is CASSRTQGSGTEAFF. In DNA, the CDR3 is TGTGCCAGCAGCCGTACCCAGGGGAGTGGGACTGAAGCTTTCTTT.

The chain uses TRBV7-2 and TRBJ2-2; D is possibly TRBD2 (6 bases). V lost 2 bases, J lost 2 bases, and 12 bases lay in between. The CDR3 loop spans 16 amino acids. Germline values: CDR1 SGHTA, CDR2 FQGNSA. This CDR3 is CASSLIGTLNTGELFF. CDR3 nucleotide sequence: TGTGCCAGCAGCTTAATAGGGACTTTAAACACCGGGGAGCTGTTTTTT.

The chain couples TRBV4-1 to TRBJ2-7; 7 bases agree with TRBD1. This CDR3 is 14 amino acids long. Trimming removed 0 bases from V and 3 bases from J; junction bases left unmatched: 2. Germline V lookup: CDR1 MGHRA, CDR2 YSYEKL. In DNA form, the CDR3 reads TGCGCCAGCAGCCAAGATGGACAGGACTACGAGCAGTACTTC. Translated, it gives CASSQDGQDYEQYF.

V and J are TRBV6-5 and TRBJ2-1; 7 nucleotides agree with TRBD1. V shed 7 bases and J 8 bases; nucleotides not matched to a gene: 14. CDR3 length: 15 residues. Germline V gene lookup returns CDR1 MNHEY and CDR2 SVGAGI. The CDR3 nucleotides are TGTGCCAGCAAGTTGGCCCCAGTCCAGGGGGATGAGCAGTTCTTC. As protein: CASKLAPVQGDEQFF.

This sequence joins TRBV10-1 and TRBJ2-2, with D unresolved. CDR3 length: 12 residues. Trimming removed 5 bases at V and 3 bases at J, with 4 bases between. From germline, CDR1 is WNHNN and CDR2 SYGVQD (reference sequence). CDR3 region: CASSTDTGELFF. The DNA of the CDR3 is TGCGCCAGCAGTACAGACACCGGGGAGCTGTTTTTT.

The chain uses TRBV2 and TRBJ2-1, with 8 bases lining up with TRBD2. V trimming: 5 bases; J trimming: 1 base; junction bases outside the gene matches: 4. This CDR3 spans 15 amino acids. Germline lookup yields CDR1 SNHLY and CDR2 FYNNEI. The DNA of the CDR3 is TGTGCCAGCAGTCGGGCGGGGGGTTCCTACAATGAGCAGTTCTTC. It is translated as CASSRAGGSYNEQFF. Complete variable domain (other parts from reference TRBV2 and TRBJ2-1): EPEVTQTPSHQVTQMGQEVILRCVPISNHLYFYWYRQILGQKVEFLVSFYNNEISEKSEIFDDQFSVERPDGSNFTLKIRSTKLEDSAMYFCASSRAGGSYNEQFFGPGTRLTVL.

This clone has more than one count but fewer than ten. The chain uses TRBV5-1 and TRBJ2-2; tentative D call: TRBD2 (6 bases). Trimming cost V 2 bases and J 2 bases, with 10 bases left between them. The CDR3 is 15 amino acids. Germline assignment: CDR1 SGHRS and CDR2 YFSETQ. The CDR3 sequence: CASSFRDSNTGELFF. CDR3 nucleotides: TGCGCCAGCAGCTTCCGGGACTCCAACACCGGGGAGCTGTTTTTT.

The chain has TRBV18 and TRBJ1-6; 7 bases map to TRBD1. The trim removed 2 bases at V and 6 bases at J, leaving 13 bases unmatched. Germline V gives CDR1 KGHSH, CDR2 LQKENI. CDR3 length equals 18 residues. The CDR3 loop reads CASSPAASMGQLNSPLHF. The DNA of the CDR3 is TGTGCCAGCTCACCAGCCGCCAGTATGGGACAGCTTAATTCACCCCTCCACTTT.

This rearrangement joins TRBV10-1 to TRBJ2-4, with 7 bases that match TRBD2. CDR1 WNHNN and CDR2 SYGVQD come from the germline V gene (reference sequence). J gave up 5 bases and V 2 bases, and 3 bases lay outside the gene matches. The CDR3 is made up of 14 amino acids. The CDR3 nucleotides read TGCGCCAGCAGTGAGACAGGACTAGAAAACATTCAGTACTTC. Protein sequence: CASSETGLENIQYF.

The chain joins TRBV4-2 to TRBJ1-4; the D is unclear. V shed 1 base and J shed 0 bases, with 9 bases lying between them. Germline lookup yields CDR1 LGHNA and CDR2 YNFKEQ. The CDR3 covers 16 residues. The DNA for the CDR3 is TGTGCCAGCAGCCAAGCGCGGGAAGCAACTAATGAAAAACTGTTTTTT. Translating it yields CASSQAREATNEKLFF.

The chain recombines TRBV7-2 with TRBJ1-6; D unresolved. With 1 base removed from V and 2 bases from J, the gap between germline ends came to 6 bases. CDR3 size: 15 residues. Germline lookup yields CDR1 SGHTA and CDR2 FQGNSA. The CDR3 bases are TGTGCCAGCAGCTTAGGGGGAGCCTATAATTCACCCCTCCACTTT. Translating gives CASSLGGAYNSPLHF.

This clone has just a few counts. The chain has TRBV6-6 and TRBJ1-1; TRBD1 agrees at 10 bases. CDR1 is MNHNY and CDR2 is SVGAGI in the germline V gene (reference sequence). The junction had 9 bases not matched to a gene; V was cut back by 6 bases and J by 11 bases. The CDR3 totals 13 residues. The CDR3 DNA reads TGTGCCAGCAGATTGACAGGGGGCGCGTATGCTTTCTTT. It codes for CASRLTGGAYAFF.

CDR3 bases: TGTGCCAGCAGCAGGGAGGAGAACACTGAAGCTTTCTTT. Encoded protein: CASSREENTEAFF. This chain links TRBV6-4 with TRBJ1-1; D may be TRBD1 (5 bases). The CDR3 has 13 amino acids. V was clipped by 6 bases and J by 1 base, with 9 bases between them. Germline loops: CDR1 MRHNA, CDR2 SNTAGT.